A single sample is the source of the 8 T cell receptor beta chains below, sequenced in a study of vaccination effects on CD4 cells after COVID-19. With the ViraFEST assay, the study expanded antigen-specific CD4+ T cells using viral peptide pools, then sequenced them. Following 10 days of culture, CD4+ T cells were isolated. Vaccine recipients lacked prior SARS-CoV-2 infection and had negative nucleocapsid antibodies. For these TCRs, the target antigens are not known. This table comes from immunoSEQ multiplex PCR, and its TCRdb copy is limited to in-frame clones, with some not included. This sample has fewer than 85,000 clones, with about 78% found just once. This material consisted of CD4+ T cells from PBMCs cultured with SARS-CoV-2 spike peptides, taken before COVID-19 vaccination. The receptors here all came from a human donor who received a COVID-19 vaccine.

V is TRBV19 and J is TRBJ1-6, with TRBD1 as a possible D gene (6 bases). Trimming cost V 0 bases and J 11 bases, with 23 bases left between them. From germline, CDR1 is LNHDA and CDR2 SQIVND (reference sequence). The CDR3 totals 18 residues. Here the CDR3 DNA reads TGTGCCAGTAGTATAGATCAGGATACCCGGTCGAGGGGGGCACCCCTCCACTTT. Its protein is CASSIDQDTRSRGAPLHF.

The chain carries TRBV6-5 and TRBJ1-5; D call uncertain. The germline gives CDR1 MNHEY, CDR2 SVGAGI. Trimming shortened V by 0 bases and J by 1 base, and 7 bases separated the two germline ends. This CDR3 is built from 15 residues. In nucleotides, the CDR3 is TGTGCCAGCAGTTACTCGGAGTGGAGCAATCAGCCCCAGCATTTT. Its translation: CASSYSEWSNQPQHF.

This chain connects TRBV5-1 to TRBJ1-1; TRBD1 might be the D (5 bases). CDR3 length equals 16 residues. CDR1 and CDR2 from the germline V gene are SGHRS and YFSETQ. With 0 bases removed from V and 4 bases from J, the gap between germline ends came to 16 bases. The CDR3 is CASSLDGAGLGTEAFF. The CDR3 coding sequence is TGCGCCAGCAGCTTGGATGGGGCAGGGCTAGGCACTGAAGCTTTCTTT.

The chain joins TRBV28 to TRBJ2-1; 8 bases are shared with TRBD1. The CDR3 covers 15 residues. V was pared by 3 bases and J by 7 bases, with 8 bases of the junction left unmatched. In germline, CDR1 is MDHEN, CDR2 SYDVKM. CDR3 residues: CASSLKVNRGNEQFF. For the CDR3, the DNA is TGTGCCAGCAGTTTGAAAGTCAACAGGGGGAATGAGCAGTTCTTC.

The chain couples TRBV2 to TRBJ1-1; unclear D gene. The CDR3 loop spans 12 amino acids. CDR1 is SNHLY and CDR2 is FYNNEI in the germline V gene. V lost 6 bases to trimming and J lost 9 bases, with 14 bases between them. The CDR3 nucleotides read TGTGCCAGCAGCGATTCCGGGTTTCAAGCTTTCTTT. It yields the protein CASSDSGFQAFF.

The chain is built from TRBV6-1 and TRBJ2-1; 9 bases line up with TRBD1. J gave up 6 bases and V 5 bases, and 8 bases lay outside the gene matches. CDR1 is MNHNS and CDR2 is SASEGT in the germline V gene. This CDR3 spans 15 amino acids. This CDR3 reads CASSQPGQGLNEQFF. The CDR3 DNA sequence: TGTGCCAGCAGTCAGCCGGGACAGGGTCTCAATGAGCAGTTCTTC.

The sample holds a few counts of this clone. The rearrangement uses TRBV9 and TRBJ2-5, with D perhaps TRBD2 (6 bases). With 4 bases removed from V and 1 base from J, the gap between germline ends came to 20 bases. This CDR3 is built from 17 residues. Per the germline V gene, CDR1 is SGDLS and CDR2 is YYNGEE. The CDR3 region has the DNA TGTGCCAGCAGCCAGTCCCAAACGGGACTCGCCCAAGAGACCCAGTACTTC. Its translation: CASSQSQTGLAQETQYF. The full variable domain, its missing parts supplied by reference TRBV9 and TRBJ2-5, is DSGVTQTPKHLITATGQRVTLRCSPRSGDLSVYWYQQSLDQGLQFLIQYYNGEERAKGNILERFSAQQFPDLHSELNLSSLELGDSALYFCASSQSQTGLAQETQYFGPGTRLLVL.

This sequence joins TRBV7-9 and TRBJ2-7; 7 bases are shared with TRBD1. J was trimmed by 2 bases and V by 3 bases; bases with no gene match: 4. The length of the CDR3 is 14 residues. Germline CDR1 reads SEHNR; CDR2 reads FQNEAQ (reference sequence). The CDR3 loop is CASSFEGATYEQYV. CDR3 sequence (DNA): TGTGCCAGCAGCTTCGAGGGGGCAACCTACGAGCAGTACGTC.